This T cell receptor beta chain was captured in a study of CD8+CD57+ T cells in acquired aplastic anemia. Study background: Sorted CD4+ and CD8+ cells gave a mean 3.2 ug DNA, range about 0.19 to 27.4 ug.

TCR beta VDJ and CDR3 profiles were obtained from a genomic DNA template. TCRdb re-analysed the reads in MiXCR, keeping a single row per CDR3 protein. The sample carries 180,000 or so distinct CDR3 sequences, 48% recorded once. An expansion of CD8+CD57+ cells by flow cytometry had been shown in patients chosen for sequencing. Germline CDR1 is SGHNT and CDR2 is YYREEE (reference sequence). V lost 4 bases and J lost 4; bases outside the gene matches: 7. CDR3 length equals 15 residues. Input material: sorted CD4+, CD8+, or CD8+CD57+ T cells (not recorded which) from PBMCs. The chain uses TRBV5-4 and TRBJ2-3; 9 nucleotides align to TRBD1. The TCR sequence derives from a human donor with aplastic anemia. The CDR3 spells CASSTPGTGSDTQYF. CDR3 sequence (DNA): TGTGCCAGCAGCACCCCCGGGACAGGGTCAGATACGCAGTATTTT.